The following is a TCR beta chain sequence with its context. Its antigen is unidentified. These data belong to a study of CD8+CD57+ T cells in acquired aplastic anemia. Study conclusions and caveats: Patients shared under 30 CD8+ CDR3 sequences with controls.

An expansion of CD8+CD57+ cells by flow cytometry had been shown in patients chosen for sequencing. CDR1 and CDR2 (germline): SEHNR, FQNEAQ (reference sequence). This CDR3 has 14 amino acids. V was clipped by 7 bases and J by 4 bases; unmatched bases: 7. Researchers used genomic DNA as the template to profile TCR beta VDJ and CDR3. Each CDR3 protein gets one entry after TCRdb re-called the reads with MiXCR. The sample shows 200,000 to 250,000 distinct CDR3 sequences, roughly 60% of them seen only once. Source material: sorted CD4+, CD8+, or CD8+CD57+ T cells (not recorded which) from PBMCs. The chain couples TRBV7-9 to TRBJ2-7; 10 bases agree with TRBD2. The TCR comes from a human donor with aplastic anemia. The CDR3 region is CASNRAGGPYEQYF. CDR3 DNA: TGTGCCAGCAATAGAGCGGGAGGGCCGTACGAGCAGTACTTC.